This T cell receptor beta chain was obtained from a study of cytomegalovirus exposure and HLA in healthy donors. General study findings and limits: Donors were assumed by presence/absence analyses to have roughly uniform sequencing depth. A list of roughly 180 TCR beta chains associated with cytomegalovirus was given. In an earlier analysis, in fewer than 700 donors, most V segments appeared productive either ~90% or ~30% of the time.

A word on this clone: The antigen is not known.

The PCR contained 60 Vbeta and 13 Jbeta primers. The method was immunoSEQ multiplex PCR; TCRdb's version includes in-frame clones alone and lacks a portion of them. Counted here are more than 60,000 clones, about 78% occurring once; the ten biggest clones make up over 7%. CDR1 is SGHAT, CDR2 FQDESV, per germline (reference sequence). The V segment lost 4 bases and the J segment 9 bases; nucleotides outside the gene matches: 6. There are 15 residues in the CDR3. The chain employs TRBV11-1 and TRBJ1-6, with TRBD1 identical over 10 bases. Sequenced input: PBMCs. The source is a woman between 40 and 55 years old in good health and CMV-seropositive. CDR3 protein: CASSSPGTGVSPLHF. The CDR3 nucleotides are TGTGCCAGCAGCTCGCCAGGGACAGGGGTTTCACCCCTCCACTTT.